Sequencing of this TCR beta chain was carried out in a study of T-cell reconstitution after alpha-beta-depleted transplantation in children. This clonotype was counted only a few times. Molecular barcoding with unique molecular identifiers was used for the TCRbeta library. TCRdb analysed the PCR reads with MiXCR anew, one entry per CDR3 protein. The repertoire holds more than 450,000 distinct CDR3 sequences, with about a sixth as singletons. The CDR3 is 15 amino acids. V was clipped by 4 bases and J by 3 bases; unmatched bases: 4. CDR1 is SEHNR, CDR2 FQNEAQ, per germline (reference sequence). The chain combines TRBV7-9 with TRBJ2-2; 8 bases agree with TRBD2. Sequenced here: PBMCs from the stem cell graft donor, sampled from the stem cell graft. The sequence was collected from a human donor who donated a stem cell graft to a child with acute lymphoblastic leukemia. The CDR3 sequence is CASSSREVHTGELFF. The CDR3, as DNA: TGTGCCAGCAGCTCGCGGGAGGTCCACACCGGGGAGCTGTTTTTT.